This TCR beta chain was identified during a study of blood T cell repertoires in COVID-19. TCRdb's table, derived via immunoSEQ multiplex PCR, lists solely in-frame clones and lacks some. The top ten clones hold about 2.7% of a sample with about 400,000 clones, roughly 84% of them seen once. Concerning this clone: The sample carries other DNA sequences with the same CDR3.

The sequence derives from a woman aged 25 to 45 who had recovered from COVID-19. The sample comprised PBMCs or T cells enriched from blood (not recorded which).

CDR3 sequence: CASSLVGTGIYGYTF. The CDR3 DNA reads TGCGCCAGCAGCTTGGTTGGGACAGGCATTTATGGCTACACCTTC. The gene calls are TRBV5-1 and TRBJ1-2; TRBD1 matches at 8 bases. The junction had 6 bases not matched to a gene; V was cut back by 0 bases and J by 5 bases. CDR1 is SGHRS and CDR2 is YFSETQ in the germline V gene. CDR3 length: 15 residues.